Shown below are 20 T cell receptor beta chains from a single sample sequenced in a study of T cells after yellow fever vaccination. Using its own MiXCR run on the 5' RACE reads, TCRdb lists one record per CDR3 protein. This sample has 550,000 to 750,000 distinct CDR3 sequences, with 13% found just once. Source: PBMCs, taken on the day of the yellow fever booster vaccination. Receptors originate from a young man who received the YFV17D yellow fever vaccine.

This clonotype occurred a few times. CDR3 coding DNA: TGCAGTGCTAAAAGCGGGAGATACGAGCAGTACTTC. It yields the protein CSAKSGRYEQYF. The rearrangement links TRBV20-1 to TRBJ2-7, with TRBD2 matching over 8 bases. CDR3 length: 12 residues. Trimming cost V 4 bases and J 4 bases; bases outside gene matches: 3. Germline CDR1 and CDR2: DFQATT and SNEGSKA (reference sequence).

Ten or more counts support this clonotype. The chain has TRBV20-1 and TRBJ2-5; 7 bases align to TRBD2. The length of the CDR3 is 13 residues. Trimming cost V 5 bases and J 3 bases; bases outside gene matches: 6. Germline loops: CDR1 DFQATT, CDR2 SNEGSKA (reference sequence). The CDR3 DNA reads as TGCAGTGCTCCTAGCGGAACAAAAGAGACCCAGTACTTC. Translation gives CSAPSGTKETQYF.

This CDR3 reads CSARDSGVYNEQFF. In DNA form, the CDR3 reads TGCAGTGCTAGAGATAGCGGGGTGTACAATGAGCAGTTCTTC. This chain links TRBV20-1 with TRBJ2-1; TRBD2 aligns across 8 bases. CDR3 size: 14 residues. Unmatched junction bases numbered 2, after V lost 0 bases and J lost 4 bases. Germline V gene data show CDR1 as DFQATT and CDR2 as SNEGSKA (reference sequence).

The chain is built from TRBV2 and TRBJ2-7; 10 bases fit TRBD1. The CDR3 extends over 15 amino acids. With 6 bases clipped from V and 3 bases from J, the junction kept 8 bases outside the gene matches. Germline CDR1 and CDR2: SNHLY and FYNNEI. The CDR3 here is CASSQLTGGNYEQYF. CDR3 nucleotide sequence: TGTGCCAGCAGCCAATTGACAGGGGGCAACTACGAGCAGTACTTC.

This clonotype was observed a few times. V and J are TRBV12-3 or TRBV12-4 and TRBJ1-5; tentatively, D is TRBD1 (6 bases). The CDR3 length is 14 residues. V lost 4 bases to trimming and J lost 4 bases, with 11 bases between them. CDR3 region: CASSSGHLNQPQHF. DNA for the CDR3: TGTGCCAGCAGTTCGGGACATTTGAATCAGCCCCAGCATTTT.

This clonotype was counted between two and nine times. The chain is built from TRBV7-2 and TRBJ2-3, with D perhaps matching TRBD2 (6 bases). The germline V gene has CDR1 SGHTA and CDR2 FQGNSA. V was pared by 1 base and J by 1 base, with 9 bases between. The CDR3 is made up of 15 amino acids. In DNA form, the CDR3 reads TGTGCCAGCAGCTTAGGGCCTAGCGGCACAGATACGCAGTATTTT. As protein: CASSLGPSGTDTQYF.

This clonotype was seen only a few times. The rearrangement joins TRBV10-3 to TRBJ2-3; maybe TRBD2 (7 bases). V was shortened by 7 bases and J by 0 bases, with 11 bases between the two germline ends. Germline loops: CDR1 ENHRY, CDR2 SYGVKD. The CDR3 consists of 14 residues. CDR3 sequence: CAITGGGSTDTQYF. CDR3 bases: TGTGCCATCACGGGGGGCGGGAGCACAGATACGCAGTATTTT.

The chain joins TRBV29-1 to TRBJ2-1; 7 bases map to TRBD2. The ends lost 6 bases at V and 3 bases at J; junction bases unmatched: 14. The germline gives CDR1 SQVTM, CDR2 ANQGSEA. This CDR3 is built from 16 residues. This CDR3 is CSVFTSEGRNYNEQFF. The CDR3 DNA sequence: TGCAGCGTCTTTACTAGCGAAGGAAGAAACTACAATGAGCAGTTCTTC.

The chain has TRBV5-5 and TRBJ2-7; no clear D gene. The germline V gene encodes CDR1 SGHKS and CDR2 YYEKEE (reference sequence). The CDR3 length is 15 residues. Trimming removed 2 bases from V and 3 bases from J, with 15 bases in between. The CDR3 spells CASSLKVSPNYEQYF. The DNA of the CDR3 is TGTGCCAGCAGCTTAAAGGTCAGCCCTAACTACGAGCAGTACTTC.

The genes are TRBV29-1 and TRBJ2-1; TRBD1 matches 7 bases. With 4 bases clipped from V and 3 bases from J, the junction kept 12 bases outside the gene matches. In germline, CDR1 is SQVTM, CDR2 ANQGSEA. There are 16 residues in the CDR3. DNA of the CDR3: TGCAGCGTTGTTCCTCCCTCTGCAGGGGGCTACAATGAGCAGTTCTTC. Translated, it gives CSVVPPSAGGYNEQFF.

In DNA, the CDR3 is TGTGCCAGCAGTTACTGGACAGGGGGCAGCCAAGAGACCCAGTACTTC. Encoded protein: CASSYWTGGSQETQYF. The V call is TRBV6-5, the J call TRBJ2-5; TRBD1 matches 11 bases. The CDR3 sequence is 16 residues long. The junction had 2 bases not matched to a gene; V was cut back by 1 base and J by 1 base. Germline CDR1 and CDR2: MNHEY and SVGAGI.

There are a few counts of this clonotype. The chain combines TRBV29-1 with TRBJ2-4, with TRBD1 matching 7 bases. The V gene end was trimmed by 6 bases and the J gene end by 11 bases; junction bases not matched to a gene: 13. The CDR3 has 13 residues. CDR1 is SQVTM and CDR2 is ANQGSEA in the germline V gene. The CDR3 sequence is CSVVPATGTVQYF. CDR3 DNA: TGCAGCGTCGTCCCGGCGACAGGGACAGTTCAGTACTTC.

The chain employs TRBV5-1 and TRBJ1-1; 7 nucleotides align to TRBD1. The V and J ends lost 2 bases and 8 bases, in that order; junction bases with no gene match: 6. The germline CDR1 and CDR2 sequences are SGHRS and YFSETQ. The length of the CDR3 is 13 residues. The CDR3 loop reads CASSFEGAGEAFF. The CDR3 bases are TGCGCCAGCAGCTTTGAGGGGGCCGGCGAAGCTTTCTTT. Based on the CDR3 plus reference TRBV5-1 and TRBJ1-1, the full variable domain is KAGVTQTPRYLIKTRGQQVTLSCSPISGHRSVSWYQQTPGQGLQFLFEYFSETQRNKGNFPGRFSGRQFSNSRSEMNVSTLELGDSALYLCASSFEGAGEAFFGQGTRLTVV.

This clonotype was detected ten times or more. The chain joins TRBV29-1 to TRBJ2-1; 7 bases are shared with TRBD1. J lost 0 bases, V lost 5 bases, and 1 base had no gene match. Germline CDR1 reads SQVTM; CDR2 reads ANQGSEA. The CDR3 spans 13 residues. The DNA for the CDR3 is TGCAGCGTTCGACAGGGCTCCTACAATGAGCAGTTCTTC. This sequence encodes CSVRQGSYNEQFF.

The chain recombines TRBV19 with TRBJ2-1; possible D gene TRBD2, 5 bases. Germline V gene lookup returns CDR1 LNHDA and CDR2 SQIVND (reference sequence). V was shortened by 6 bases and J by 6 bases, with 15 bases between the two germline ends. The CDR3 runs to 14 residues. The CDR3 region is CASRGGLHLNEQFF. The CDR3 coding sequence is TGTGCCAGTAGGGGCGGACTCCACCTCAATGAGCAGTTCTTC. Together with reference TRBV19 and TRBJ2-1, the CDR3 gives the full variable domain: DGGITQSPKYLFRKEGQNVTLSCEQNLNHDAMYWYRQDPGQGLRLIYYSQIVNDFQKGDIAEGYSVSREKKESFPLTVTSAQKNPTAFYLCASRGGLHLNEQFFGPGTRLTVL.

In its sample, this clonotype was seen a few times. The chain employs TRBV7-9 and TRBJ2-7; D may match TRBD1 or TRBD2 (5 bases each). Germline V gene sequence: CDR1 SEHNR, CDR2 FQNEAQ (reference sequence). The germline V and J ends were trimmed by 0 bases and 0 bases, with 9 bases remaining between them. This CDR3 contains 15 residues. The CDR3 sequence: CASSLALGTSYEQYF. The CDR3 DNA follows: TGTGCCAGCAGCTTAGCGTTAGGGACCTCCTACGAGCAGTACTTC.

Only a few counts were recorded for this clonotype. The rearrangement joins TRBV20-1 to TRBJ1-5; 10 bases are a match to TRBD1. Germline V CDR1 and CDR2: DFQATT, SNEGSKA (reference sequence). CDR3 size: 15 residues. This chain's CDR3 is CGGASGTGVMQPQHF. CDR3 nucleotide sequence: TGCGGAGGAGCGTCCGGGACAGGGGTGATGCAGCCCCAGCATTTT.

This clonotype was recorded a few times. V and J are TRBV19 and TRBJ2-7; the match to TRBD2 covers 7 bases. V lost 9 bases to trimming and J lost 2 bases; unmatched junction nucleotides: 31. CDR1 is LNHDA and CDR2 is SQIVND in the germline V gene (reference sequence). The CDR3 sequence is 21 residues long. CDR3 residues: CASSGPGKKYATRELTYEQYF. The CDR3 DNA follows: TGTGCCAGCAGTGGGCCCGGGAAGAAATACGCGACGCGGGAGTTAACCTACGAGCAGTACTTC.

There are a few counts of this clonotype. The V and J genes are TRBV7-2 and TRBJ2-5; possible D gene TRBD2, 5 bases. Trimming left V 2 bases short and J 0 bases short, with 10 bases between. Germline values: CDR1 SGHTA, CDR2 FQGNSA. CDR3 length: 15 amino acids. The CDR3, as DNA: TGTGCCAGCAGCTTAAACGCGGGCAACCAAGAGACCCAGTACTTC. It yields the protein CASSLNAGNQETQYF.

This chain joins TRBV5-1 and TRBJ2-3; tentative D call: TRBD2 (6 bases). The CDR3 covers 15 residues. Germline V gene data show CDR1 as SGHRS and CDR2 as YFSETQ. Trimming left V 3 bases short and J 4 bases short, with 15 bases between. The CDR3 DNA is TGCGCCAGCAGCTGGAGAGGAGGGTCGGCAGATACGCAGTATTTT. It specifies CASSWRGGSADTQYF.